The clone carrying this TCR beta chain was seen many times. Its antigen is unknown. CDR1 and CDR2 from the germline V gene are SGHVS and FNYEAQ. Trimming removed 5 bases from V and 4 bases from J, with 20 bases in between. The CDR3 sequence is 16 residues long. Time point denoted: pre-sensitization, week 0. Documented treatment: therapeutic diphenylcyclopropenone sensitization with weekly scalp DPC. Blood sampling preceded each patch test application. These data are taken from a study of human T cells and chemical hapten exposure. Study outcomes and limitations: It was expanded TCRs that formed significantly more large CDR3 similarity clusters than controls did.

TCRdb used MiXCR to reprocess the RACE reads, holding one entry per CDR3 protein. This table has 300,000 to 450,000 distinct CDR3 sequences, less than 6.5% appearing once. The chain has TRBV7-6 and TRBJ1-2, with unresolved D. The clonotype originates from a woman between 45 and 65 years old with alopecia areata. Some clones in this sample may be carry-over from other donors' samples. The sequencing used whole blood, collected in connection with sensitization to the hapten diphenylcyclopropenone (DPC). The CDR3 DNA reads TGTGCCAGCAGCCCCGAACCCGACGGCCCATTCTATGGCTACACCTTC. Translating gives CASSPEPDGPFYGYTF. Looking up the rest from reference TRBV7-6 and TRBJ1-2 gives the full variable domain: GAGVSQSPRYKVTKRGQDVALRCDPISGHVSLYWYRQALGQGPEFLTYFNYEAQQDKSGLPNDRFSAERPEGSISTLTIQRTEQRDSAMYRCASSPEPDGPFYGYTFGSGTRLTVV.